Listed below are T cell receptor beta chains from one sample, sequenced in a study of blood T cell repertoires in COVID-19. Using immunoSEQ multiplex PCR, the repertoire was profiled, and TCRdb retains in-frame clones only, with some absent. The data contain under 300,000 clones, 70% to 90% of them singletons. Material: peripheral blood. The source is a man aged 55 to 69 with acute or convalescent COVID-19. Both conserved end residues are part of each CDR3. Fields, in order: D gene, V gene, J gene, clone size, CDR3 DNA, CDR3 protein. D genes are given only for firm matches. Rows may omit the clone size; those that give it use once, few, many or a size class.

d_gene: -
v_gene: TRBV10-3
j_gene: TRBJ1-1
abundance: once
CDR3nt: TGTGCCATCAGTGAGAGGGGTGGGAACACTGAAGCTTTCTTT
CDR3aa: CAISERGGNTEAFF

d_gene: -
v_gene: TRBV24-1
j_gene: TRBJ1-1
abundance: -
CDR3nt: TGTGCCACCAGTGATTCAGGGGATACTGAAGCTTTCTTT
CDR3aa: CATSDSGDTEAFF

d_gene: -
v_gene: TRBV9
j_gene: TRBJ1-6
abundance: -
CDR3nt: TGTGCCAGCAGCGTTGGGGCCAGTTCACCCCTCCACTTT
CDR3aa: CASSVGASSPLHF

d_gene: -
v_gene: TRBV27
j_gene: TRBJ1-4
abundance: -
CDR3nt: TGTGCCAGCAGACAGGGTGTTTGGGAAAAACTGTTTTTT
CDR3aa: CASRQGVWEKLFF

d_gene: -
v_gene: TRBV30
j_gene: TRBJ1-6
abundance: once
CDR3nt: TGTGCCTGGAGCGCAACAGGGAGGGTGGCCTATAATTCACCCCTCCACTTT
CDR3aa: CAWSATGRVAYNSPLHF

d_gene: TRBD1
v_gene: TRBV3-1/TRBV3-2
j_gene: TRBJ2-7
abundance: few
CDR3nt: TGTGCCAGCAGCCGGGACAGGCCCCCCTACGAGCAGTACTTC
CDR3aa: CASSRDRPPYEQYF

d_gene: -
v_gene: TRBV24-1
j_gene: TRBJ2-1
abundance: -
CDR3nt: TGTGCCACCAGTGATCTAAATGAGCAGTTCTTC
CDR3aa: CATSDLNEQFF

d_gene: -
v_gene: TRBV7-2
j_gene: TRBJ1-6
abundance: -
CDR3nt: TGTGCCAGCAGCCCCCCTCCAAACCTCGGGGATTCACCCCTCCACTTT
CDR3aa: CASSPPPNLGDSPLHF

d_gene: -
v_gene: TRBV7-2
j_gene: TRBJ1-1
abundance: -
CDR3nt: TGTGCCACCTTGAGGACTATGAGCACTGAAGCTTTCTTT
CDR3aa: CATLRTMSTEAFF

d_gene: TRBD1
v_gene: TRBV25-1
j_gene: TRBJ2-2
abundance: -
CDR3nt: TGTGCCAGCAATCGACAGGGGGCTACCGGGGAGCTGTTTTTT
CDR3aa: CASNRQGATGELFF

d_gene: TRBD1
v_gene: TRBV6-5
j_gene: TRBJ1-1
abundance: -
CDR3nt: TGTGCCAGCAGGGGGGGGACAGGGGCATTTCTTGAAGCTTTCTTT
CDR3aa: CASRGGTGAFLEAFF

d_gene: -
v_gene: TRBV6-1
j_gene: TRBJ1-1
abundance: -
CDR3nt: TGTGCCAGCAGTGAATTAGGGGGAACAACTGAAGCTTTCTTT
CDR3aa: CASSELGGTTEAFF

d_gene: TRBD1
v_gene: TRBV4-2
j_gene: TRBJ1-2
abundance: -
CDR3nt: TGTGCCAGCAGCCATAAATGGACTGGGACAGCCTATGGCTACACCTTC
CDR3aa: CASSHKWTGTAYGYTF

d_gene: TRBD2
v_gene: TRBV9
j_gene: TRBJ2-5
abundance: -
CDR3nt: TGTGCCAGCAGCCGGGGGGACCGGAGCCCCCAAGAGACCCAGTACTTC
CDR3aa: CASSRGDRSPQETQYF

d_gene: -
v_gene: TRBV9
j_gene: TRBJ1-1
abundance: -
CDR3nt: TGTGCCAGCAGCCTCCCCGACAGGAACACTGAAGCTTTCTTT
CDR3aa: CASSLPDRNTEAFF

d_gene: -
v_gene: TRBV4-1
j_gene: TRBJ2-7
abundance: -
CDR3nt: TGCGCCAGCAGCATGGGGGGATTATACGAGCAGTACTTC
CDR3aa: CASSMGGLYEQYF

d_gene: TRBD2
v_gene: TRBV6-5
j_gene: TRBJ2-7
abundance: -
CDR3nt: TGTGCCAGCACGGGACTAGCGAGCGAGCAGTACTTC
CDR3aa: CASTGLASEQYF

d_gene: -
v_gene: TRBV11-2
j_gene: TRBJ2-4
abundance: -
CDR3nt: TGTGCCAGCAGCTGGGGCCTAGGGAACATTCAGTACTTC
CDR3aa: CASSWGLGNIQYF

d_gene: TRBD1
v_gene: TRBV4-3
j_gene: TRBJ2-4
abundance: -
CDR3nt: TGCGCCAGCAGCCAAGGGAGGGACAGGGGGCTAGCCAAAAACATTCAGTACTTC
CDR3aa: CASSQGRDRGLAKNIQYF

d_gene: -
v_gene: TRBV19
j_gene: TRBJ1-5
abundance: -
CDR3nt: TGTGCCAGTAGTGTGACAGGCCATGGCAATCAGCCCCAGCATTTT
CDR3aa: CASSVTGHGNQPQHF

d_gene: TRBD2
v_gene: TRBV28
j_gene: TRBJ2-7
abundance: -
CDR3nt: TGTGCCAGCAGTTTACCGGGAGGGAGCTCCTACGAGCAGTACTTC
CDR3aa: CASSLPGGSSYEQYF

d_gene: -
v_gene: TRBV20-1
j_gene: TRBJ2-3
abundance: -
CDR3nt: TGCAGTGCTAGTTGGCAGGGAACAGATACGCAGTATTTT
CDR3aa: CSASWQGTDTQYF

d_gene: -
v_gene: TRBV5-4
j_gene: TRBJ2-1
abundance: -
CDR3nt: TGTGCCAGCGGCGCGCCGACAGCTTTTCATGAGCAGTTCTTC
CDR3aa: CASGAPTAFHEQFF

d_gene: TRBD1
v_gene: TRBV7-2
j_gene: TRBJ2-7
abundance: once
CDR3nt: TGTGCCAGCAGCGTAGGACAGGGAAACGAGCAGTACTTC
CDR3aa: CASSVGQGNEQYF

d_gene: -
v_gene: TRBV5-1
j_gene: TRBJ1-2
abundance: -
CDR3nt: TGCGCCAGCAGCTTGGGGAGGGCTGGCTACACCTTC
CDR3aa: CASSLGRAGYTF

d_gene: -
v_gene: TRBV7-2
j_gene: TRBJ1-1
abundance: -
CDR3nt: TGTGCCAGCAGCTTAGATATTATCCCAGGGAACACTGAAGCTTTCTTT
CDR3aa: CASSLDIIPGNTEAFF

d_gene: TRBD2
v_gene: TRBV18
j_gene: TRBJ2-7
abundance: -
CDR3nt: TGTGCCAGCTCACCACCCGCGGGAGCAGATTACGAGCAGTACTTC
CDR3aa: CASSPPAGADYEQYF

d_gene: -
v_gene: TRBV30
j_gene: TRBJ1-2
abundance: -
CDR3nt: TGTGCCTCTGCCGGCGGTAACTATGGCTACACCTTC
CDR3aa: CASAGGNYGYTF

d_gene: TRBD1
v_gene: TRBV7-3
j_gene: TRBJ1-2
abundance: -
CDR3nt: TGTGCCAGCAGCCGACAGGGGAGTGATGGCTACACCTTC
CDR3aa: CASSRQGSDGYTF

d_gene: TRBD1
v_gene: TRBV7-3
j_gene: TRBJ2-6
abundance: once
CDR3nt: TGTGCCAGCAGCTCGGACAGGAGCTCTGGGGCCAACGTCCTGACTTTC
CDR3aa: CASSSDRSSGANVLTF

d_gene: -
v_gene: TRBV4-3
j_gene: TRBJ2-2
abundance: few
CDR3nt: TGCGCCAGCAGCCAAAAGAGGGCCGGGGAGCTGTTTTTT
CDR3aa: CASSQKRAGELFF

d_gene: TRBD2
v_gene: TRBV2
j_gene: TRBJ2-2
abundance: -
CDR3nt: TGTGCCAGCAGACGGGAGGAGGGGAACACCGGGGAGCTGTTTTTT
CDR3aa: CASRREEGNTGELFF

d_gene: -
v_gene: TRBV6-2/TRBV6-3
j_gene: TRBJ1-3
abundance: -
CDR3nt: TGTGCCAGCAGTTACTCGATCAGCGGGACCGCCGAAAAGAGAAACACCATATATTTT
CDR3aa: CASSYSISGTAEKRNTIYF

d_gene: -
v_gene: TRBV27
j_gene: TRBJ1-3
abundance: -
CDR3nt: TGTGCCAGCAGTTCCGTCGGGTCAGGAAACACCATATATTTT
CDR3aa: CASSSVGSGNTIYF

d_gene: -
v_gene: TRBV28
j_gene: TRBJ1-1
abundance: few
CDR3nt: TGTGCCAGCAGGACGACAGTTAACACTGAAGCTTTCTTT
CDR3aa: CASRTTVNTEAFF

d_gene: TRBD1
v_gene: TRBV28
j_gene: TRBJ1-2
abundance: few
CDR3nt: TGTGCCAGCAGCTCCCACCCCGGACAGGGACTGGATGGCTACACCTTC
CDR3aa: CASSSHPGQGLDGYTF

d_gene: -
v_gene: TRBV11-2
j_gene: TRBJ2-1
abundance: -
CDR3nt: TGTGCCAGCAGCTTAGATGGGCCTAGCTGGAATGAGCAGTTCTTC
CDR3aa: CASSLDGPSWNEQFF

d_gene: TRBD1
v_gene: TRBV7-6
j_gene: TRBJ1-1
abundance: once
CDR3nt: TGTGCCAGCAGCGCCTACCCCGACAGGGGTGGGACTGAAGCTTTCTTT
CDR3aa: CASSAYPDRGGTEAFF

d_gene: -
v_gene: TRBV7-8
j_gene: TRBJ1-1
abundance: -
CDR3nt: TGTGCCAGCAGCTTGGCCCAGGGCAACACTGAAGCTTTCTTT
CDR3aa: CASSLAQGNTEAFF

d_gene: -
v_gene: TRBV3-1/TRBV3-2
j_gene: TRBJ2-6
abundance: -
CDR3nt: TGTGCCAGCAGCCGCCCCCCCGGGACAACAAGCTCTGGGGCCAACGTCCTGACTTTC
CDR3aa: CASSRPPGTTSSGANVLTF

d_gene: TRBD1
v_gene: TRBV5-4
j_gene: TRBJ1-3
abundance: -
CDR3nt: TGTGCCAGCAGCTTGACAGGGGCGCAACTAAACACCATATATTTT
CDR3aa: CASSLTGAQLNTIYF

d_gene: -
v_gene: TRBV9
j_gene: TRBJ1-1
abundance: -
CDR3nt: TGTGCCAGCAGCGCCGGTATCGTACAGGGTTTGAACACTGAAGCTTTCTTT
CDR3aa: CASSAGIVQGLNTEAFF

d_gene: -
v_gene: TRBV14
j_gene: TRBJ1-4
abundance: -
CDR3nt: TGTGCCAGCAGCCAATCGGAAAAACTGTTTTTT
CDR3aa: CASSQSEKLFF

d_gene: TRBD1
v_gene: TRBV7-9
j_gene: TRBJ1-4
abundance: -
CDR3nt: TGTGCCAGCAGCTGGGGGACAGGGGGACTTGAAAAACTGTTTTTT
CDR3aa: CASSWGTGGLEKLFF

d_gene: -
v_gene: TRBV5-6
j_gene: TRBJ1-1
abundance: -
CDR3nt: TGTGCCAGCAGCCCCCTCGCTACGACTGAAGCTTTCTTT
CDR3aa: CASSPLATTEAFF

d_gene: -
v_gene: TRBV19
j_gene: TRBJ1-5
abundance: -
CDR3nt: TGTGCCAGTAGTCCCCAGGGACAAGCCCAAATACCCCAGCATTTT
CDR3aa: CASSPQGQAQIPQHF

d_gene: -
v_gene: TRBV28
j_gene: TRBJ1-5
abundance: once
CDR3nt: TGTGCCAGCAGTTACCAAACGGGAGAAAATAGCAATCAGCCCCAGCATTTT
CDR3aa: CASSYQTGENSNQPQHF